These 24 T cell receptor beta chains originate from one sample sequenced in a study of regulatory T cells in long-lasting Graves disease. Time point of the sample: persistent/refractory GD, antithyroid drugs over 5 years with positive TRAb. The TCR library was made from RNA that had been extracted from PBMCs in TRIzol. Libraries of TCR beta came from iRepertoire HTBI primers plus Arm-PCR of CDR3 regions. TCRdb reanalysed the multiplex PCR reads using MiXCR and keeps one entry per CDR3 protein. The profile shows roughly 450,000 distinct CDR3 sequences, roughly a quarter of them singletons. The sequencing here drew on peripheral blood mononuclear cells (PBMCs), taken when the disease was refractory, from a patient treated with antithyroid drugs. The source is a female donor with Graves disease.

This chain links TRBV12-3 or TRBV12-4 with TRBJ1-5; D call uncertain. The CDR3 length is 16 residues. V was clipped by 3 bases and J by 7 bases, with 19 bases between them. CDR3 region: CASSFEGWPNKQPQHF. The CDR3 nucleotides read TGTGCCAGCAGTTTTGAGGGATGGCCTAATAAACAGCCCCAGCATTTT.

This sequence joins TRBV10-3 and TRBJ1-1; no clear D gene. CDR1 is ENHRY and CDR2 is SYGVKD in the germline V gene. This CDR3 spans 11 amino acids. Trimming shortened V by 2 bases and J by 6 bases, and 4 bases separated the two germline ends. The CDR3 here is CAISERAEAFF. CDR3 in DNA: TGTGCCATCAGTGAGAGAGCTGAAGCTTTCTTT.

In this sample, this clonotype turned up a few times. The rearrangement uses TRBV27 and TRBJ1-2; weak D call: TRBD1 (6 bases). The V end was cut by 6 bases, the J end by 6 bases, with 26 bases between. The V gene's germline CDR1 is MNHEY and CDR2 SMNVEV (reference sequence). The CDR3 is made up of 17 amino acids. This CDR3 is CASRKDSSSLALDGYTF. CDR3 sequence (DNA): TGTGCCAGCAGGAAGGACAGCTCGTCATTAGCTCTTGATGGCTACACCTTC.

The chain links TRBV5-6 to TRBJ2-5; weak D call: TRBD2 (5 bases). V was trimmed by 1 base and J by 4 bases, leaving 11 bases between them. CDR3 length equals 14 residues. Germline V gene sequence: CDR1 SGHDT, CDR2 YYEEEE. CDR3 in amino acids: CASSLTLGGETQYF. In DNA, the CDR3 is TGTGCCAGCAGCTTGACCCTAGGAGGAGAGACCCAGTACTTC.

Of note for this clonotype: A clone one base away is much larger, so this may be a read error. This chain joins TRBV3-1 and TRBJ2-5; D is unresolved. CDR3 length equals 12 residues. Germline CDR1 is LGHDT and CDR2 is YNNKEL (reference sequence). The V end lost 8 bases, the J end lost 2 bases, and 9 bases lay between the germline ends. Here the CDR3 reads CASGTIQETQYF. The DNA for the CDR3 is TGTGCCAGCGGCACTATACAAGAGACCCAGTACTTC.

This clonotype turned up a few times. This sequence joins TRBV20-1 and TRBJ2-7, with D perhaps matching TRBD1 (7 bases). Trimming took off 4 bases at V and 2 bases at J, with 18 bases between the two ends. Per germline, CDR1 DFQATT and CDR2 SNEGSKA (reference sequence). The CDR3 covers 15 residues. CDR3 loop: CSATEHRGLAYEQYF. Here the CDR3 DNA reads TGCAGTGCTACCGAACACAGGGGACTCGCCTACGAGCAGTACTTC.

The V and J genes are TRBV20-1 and TRBJ1-4, with 9 bases that match TRBD1. Germline V CDR1 and CDR2: DFQATT, SNEGSKA (reference sequence). The V gene end was trimmed by 0 bases and the J gene end by 5 bases; junction bases not matched to a gene: 7. The CDR3 runs 16 residues. The CDR3 sequence: CSARDTGTGLNEKLFF. DNA of the CDR3: TGCAGTGCTAGAGATACGGGGACAGGGTTGAATGAAAAACTGTTTTTT.

The V gene is TRBV6-1, the J gene TRBJ2-7, with a weak D call TRBD1 (6 bases). V lost 6 bases and J 3 bases, leaving 15 bases between the germline ends. There are 14 residues in the CDR3. Germline V gene data show CDR1 as MNHNS and CDR2 as SASEGT. The CDR3 coding sequence is TGTGCCAGCAGCCGGGACACACGGGACTACGAGCAGTACTTC. Its protein is CASSRDTRDYEQYF.

V usage is TRBV19 and J usage is TRBJ1-5; 10 positions match TRBD1. Germline trimming cut 5 bases from V and 7 bases from J; bases unmatched to any gene: 5. CDR1 is LNHDA, CDR2 SQIVND, per germline (reference sequence). The CDR3 is made up of 14 amino acids. In DNA, the CDR3 is TGTGCCAGTAGTCGGGACAGGGGATGGCAGCCCCAGCATTTT. Residues: CASSRDRGWQPQHF.

The chain uses TRBV19 and TRBJ1-6, with D perhaps TRBD1 (6 bases). V lost 6 bases and J 3 bases, leaving 12 bases between the germline ends. Germline V gives CDR1 LNHDA, CDR2 SQIVND (reference sequence). The CDR3 loop spans 15 amino acids. The CDR3 sequence is CASSATGHYNSPLHF. In DNA, the CDR3 is TGTGCCAGTAGCGCTACGGGACACTATAATTCACCCCTCCACTTT. The complete variable domain, with remaining parts taken from reference TRBV19 and TRBJ1-6, reads DGGITQSPKYLFRKEGQNVTLSCEQNLNHDAMYWYRQDPGQGLRLIYYSQIVNDFQKGDIAEGYSVSREKKESFPLTVTSAQKNPTAFYLCASSATGHYNSPLHFGNGTRLTVT.

This chain links TRBV11-2 with TRBJ2-3; D is unresolved. The CDR3 has 16 amino acids. V was cut by 1 base and J by 4 bases, with 15 bases left in between. In germline, CDR1 is SGHAT, CDR2 FQNNGV. CDR3: CASSLGLANRADTQYF. CDR3 sequence (DNA): TGTGCCAGCAGCTTAGGTCTCGCCAATCGGGCAGATACGCAGTATTTT.

The chain joins TRBV11-3 to TRBJ1-1, with D possibly matching TRBD1 (6 bases). The CDR3 is 13 amino acids. The germline V and J ends were trimmed by 5 bases and 3 bases, with 10 bases remaining between them. The germline V gene has CDR1 SGHNT and CDR2 YENEEA. In DNA form, the CDR3 reads TGTGCCAGCAGCACTCGGACAGACACTGAAGCTTTCTTT. The encoded protein is CASSTRTDTEAFF. Variable domain in full (rest from reference TRBV11-3 and TRBJ1-1): EAGVVQSPRYKIIEKKQPVAFWCNPISGHNTLYWYLQNLGQGPELLIRYENEEAVDDSQLPKDRFSAERLKGVDSTLKIQPAELGDSAVYLCASSTRTDTEAFFGQGTRLTVV.

This clonotype was seen repeatedly, ten times or more. The chain joins TRBV11-3 to TRBJ2-1, with D unclear. Looked up from germline, CDR1 is SGHNT and CDR2 is YENEEA. The ends were cut back, 4 bases at V and 0 bases at J, with 13 bases in the middle. There are 16 residues in the CDR3. CDR3 amino acids: CASSSQTDPSYNEQFF. In DNA, the CDR3 is TGTGCCAGCAGCTCGCAGACGGACCCCTCCTACAATGAGCAGTTCTTC.

The chain is built from TRBV2 and TRBJ2-3; 7 bases align to TRBD2. CDR3 length: 14 amino acids. Germline V gene sequence: CDR1 SNHLY, CDR2 FYNNEI. With 9 bases clipped from V and 1 base from J, the junction kept 7 bases outside the gene matches. CDR3: CASRAGAGTDTQYF. CDR3 nucleotides: TGTGCCAGTCGCGCGGGAGCCGGCACAGATACGCAGTATTTT.

The V call is TRBV5-6, the J call TRBJ1-2; 8 nucleotides match TRBD1. The V gene's germline CDR1 is SGHDT and CDR2 YYEEEE. The CDR3 contains 15 residues. The trim removed 6 bases at V and 1 base at J, leaving 8 bases unmatched. CDR3 bases: TGTGCCAGCATTAGGGGGACAGGAGTTAACTATGGCTACACCTTC. Its protein product is CASIRGTGVNYGYTF.

The sample holds a few counts of this clonotype. V and J are TRBV7-9 and TRBJ2-2, with D unclear. This CDR3 has 12 amino acids. Germline V CDR1 and CDR2: SEHNR, FQNEAQ (reference sequence). Trimming stripped 1 base from V and 9 bases from J, with 6 bases between. The DNA of the CDR3 is TGTGCCAGCAGCTTAGTTCCCCGGGAGCTGTTTTTT. Translated, it gives CASSLVPRELFF.

The chain links TRBV19 to TRBJ2-7; 7 bases agree with TRBD2. CDR1 LNHDA and CDR2 SQIVND come from the germline V gene (reference sequence). V shed 6 bases and J 0 bases; nucleotides not matched to a gene: 8. This CDR3 has 15 amino acids. Written as DNA, the CDR3 is TGTGCCAGTAGCGGGGAAGCGGGGATCTCCTACGAGCAGTACTTC. Protein sequence: CASSGEAGISYEQYF.

This clonotype was picked up a small number of times. This may come from a read error, since a much larger clone is one base off. The chain links TRBV3-1 to TRBJ2-6; 8 bases line up with TRBD1. Germline assignment: CDR1 LGHDT and CDR2 YNNKEL (reference sequence). V gave up 4 bases and J gave up 1 base; unmatched junction bases: 0. The CDR3 has 15 amino acids. The CDR3 loop is CASSRTGSGANVLTF. The CDR3 DNA follows: TGTGCCAGCAGCCGGACAGGGTCTGGGGCCAACGTCCTGACTTTC.

CDR3 residues: CASSYRQGWQPQHF. The CDR3 region has the DNA TGTGCCAGCAGCTATAGACAGGGTTGGCAGCCCCAGCATTTT. J is TRBJ1-5 and V is TRBV6-9; 7 nucleotides line up with TRBD1. J gave up 7 bases and V 6 bases, and 9 bases lay outside the gene matches. The germline CDR1 and CDR2 sequences are MNHGY and SVAAGI. The CDR3 runs 14 residues.

The gene calls are TRBV6-5 and TRBJ1-1, with 8 bases identical to TRBD1. The CDR3 loop spans 16 amino acids. Germline assignment: CDR1 MNHEY and CDR2 SVGAGI. V shed 4 bases, J shed 1 base, and the junction held 8 bases outside the gene matches. CDR3 sequence: CASSWTRTGKNTEAFF. In DNA, the CDR3 is TGTGCCAGCAGTTGGACGCGGACAGGGAAGAACACTGAAGCTTTCTTT.

There are many counts of this clonotype. V gene TRBV7-2 combines with J gene TRBJ2-5, with 7 nucleotides matching TRBD1. Germline lookup yields CDR1 SGHTA and CDR2 FQGNSA. J lost 6 bases, V lost 3 bases, and 10 bases had no gene match. This CDR3 is built from 15 residues. The CDR3 protein is CASSLTGYGRQTQYF. The DNA for the CDR3 is TGTGCCAGCAGCTTGACAGGGTACGGACGACAGACCCAGTACTTC.

Ten or more counts support this clonotype. The chain links TRBV28 to TRBJ1-2, with 9 positions matching TRBD1. The CDR3 spans 17 residues. Germline CDR1 and CDR2: MDHEN and SYDVKM. Germline trimming cut 7 bases from V and 0 bases from J; bases unmatched to any gene: 12. CDR3 loop: CASNAAGQGLANYGYTF. DNA of the CDR3: TGTGCCAGCAATGCCGCGGGACAGGGCCTAGCTAACTATGGCTACACCTTC.

This clonotype was recorded at least ten times. The V gene is TRBV2, the J gene TRBJ2-7; TRBD1 is a possible D gene (7 bases). Deletions cut 6 bases from V and 5 bases from J, with 14 bases between. Germline CDR1 is SNHLY and CDR2 is FYNNEI. CDR3 length equals 13 residues. The CDR3 sequence: CASRLRGEDEQYF. CDR3 sequence (DNA): TGTGCCAGCAGACTCAGGGGGGAGGACGAGCAGTACTTC.

This clonotype was recorded at least ten times. CDR3 protein: CATTTIAQGKALNYGYTF. CDR3 nucleotides: TGTGCCACCACGACGATAGCACAGGGGAAAGCCTTAAACTATGGCTACACCTTC. The chain carries TRBV6-1 and TRBJ1-2, with 7 bases identical to TRBD1. From germline, CDR1 is MNHNS and CDR2 SASEGT. V trimming: 10 bases; J trimming: 2 bases; junction bases outside the gene matches: 22. The CDR3 has 18 residues.